A selection of T cell receptor beta chains follows, all from one sample in a study of graft-versus-host responses after intestinal transplantation. Produced via immunoSEQ multiplex PCR; TCRdb's table is partial and in-frame only. Of approximately 130,000 clones in the sample, around 94% were seen once. Antigens for these TCRs are unknown. This specimen consisted of unstimulated CD4+ T cells sorted from spleen or lymph node cells, obtained before intestinal transplant. The receptors shown here come from a human donor who received an intestinal transplant. CDR3s include the opening cysteine and the closing phenylalanine or tryptophan. A D gene is named only where the DNA matches it firmly. The size of a clone is reported for some rows only, either as once, few or many, or as a class for expanded clones.

J	size	D	V	CDR3	DNA
TRBJ1-6	once	TRBD1	TRBV6-5	CASSQRTGRSSPLHF	TGTGCCAGCAGTCAGAGGACAGGGAGGAGTTCACCCCTCCACTTT
TRBJ1-1	-	-	TRBV9	CASSVVVNTEAFF	TGTGCCAGCAGCGTAGTGGTGAACACTGAAGCTTTCTTT
TRBJ1-2	once	-	TRBV4-1	CASSQPGIYGYTF	TGCGCCAGCAGCCAACCCGGGATCTATGGCTACACCTTC
TRBJ1-6	-	-	TRBV19	CASSSTGNSPLHF	TGTGCCAGTAGTTCGACAGGAAATTCACCCCTCCACTTT
TRBJ2-3	-	TRBD2	TRBV11-3	CASSLSVRIGGRAGTDTQYF	TGTGCCAGCAGCTTAAGCGTGCGGATCGGAGGGAGGGCAGGAACAGATACGCAGTATTTT
TRBJ2-3	-	-	TRBV7-2	CASSLMTDTQYF	TGTGCCAGCAGCTTAATGACAGATACGCAGTATTTT
TRBJ1-1	-	-	TRBV2	CASSDGGLGNTEAFF	TGTGCCAGCAGTGACGGGGGGCTTGGGAACACTGAAGCTTTCTTT
TRBJ1-4	-	-	TRBV11-1	CASSPQELPLEKLFF	TGTGCCAGCAGCCCGCAGGAACTGCCTCTTGAAAAACTGTTTTTT
TRBJ2-5	-	-	TRBV7-9	CASSLDTFPGNF	TGTGCCAGCAGCTTAGATACCTTTCCCGGGAACTTC
TRBJ1-2	-	-	TRBV19	CASSMLRGYGYTF	TGTGCCAGTAGTATGCTCAGGGGCTATGGCTACACCTTC
TRBJ2-5	-	TRBD2	TRBV15	CATSRGEGQETQYF	TGTGCCACCAGCAGGGGGGAGGGGCAAGAGACCCAGTACTTC
TRBJ1-1	-	-	TRBV7-8	CASSLGDGGWAEAFF	TGTGCCAGCAGCTTAGGCGACGGGGGCTGGGCTGAAGCTTTCTTT
TRBJ1-5	-	-	TRBV4-1	CASSQDWAALRGPYQPQHF	TGCGCCAGCAGCCAAGATTGGGCCGCGCTTAGGGGCCCCTATCAGCCCCAGCATTTT
TRBJ2-1	-	-	TRBV6-1	CASRGLAYNEQFF	TGTGCCAGCCGCGGACTTGCATACAATGAGCAGTTCTTC
TRBJ1-1	-	-	TRBV2	CASSTHRPSGMNTEAFF	TGTGCCAGCAGTACCCATAGACCGTCCGGAATGAACACTGAAGCTTTCTTT
TRBJ2-7	-	-	TRBV2	CASRRIDTGSYEQYF	TGTGCCAGCAGGCGAATCGACACGGGCTCCTACGAGCAGTACTTC
TRBJ2-2	-	-	TRBV9	CASSARVSGGTGELFF	TGTGCCAGCAGCGCCCGGGTCTCCGGGGGCACCGGGGAGCTGTTTTTT
TRBJ1-5	-	-	TRBV7-2	CASSRSDQPQHF	TGTGCCAGCAGCCGCTCAGATCAGCCCCAGCATTTT
TRBJ2-3	-	-	TRBV6-5	CASSSPGTDTQYF	TGTGCCAGCAGCTCCCCCGGTACAGATACGCAGTATTTT
TRBJ2-7	-	-	TRBV4-1	CASSQFPHMGSYEQYF	TGCGCCAGCAGCCAATTCCCTCACATGGGCTCCTACGAGCAGTACTTC
TRBJ2-1	-	TRBD2	TRBV7-9	CASSLGLTSGGHNEQFF	TGTGCCAGCAGCTTAGGATTGACTAGCGGGGGGCACAATGAGCAGTTCTTC
TRBJ2-1	-	-	TRBV5-5	CASSIQYNEQFF	TGTGCCAGCAGCATTCAATACAATGAGCAGTTCTTC
TRBJ1-6	-	-	TRBV2	CASSAGRQVDNSPLHF	TGTGCCAGCAGTGCTGGGAGACAGGTCGATAATTCACCCCTCCACTTT
TRBJ1-5	-	-	TRBV25-1	CASSEYHSGQPQHF	TGTGCCAGCAGTGAATATCACAGCGGTCAGCCCCAGCATTTT
TRBJ2-7	-	-	TRBV19	CASSIAGYEQYF	TGTGCCAGTAGTATTGCGGGCTACGAGCAGTACTTC